The 2 T cell receptor beta chains below were found in one sample sequenced in a study of T-cell memory formation after mild COVID-19. MiXCR, applied by TCRdb to the 5' RACE reads, yields one record per CDR3 protein. In the table there are over 150,000 distinct CDR3 sequences, around 13% of which are singletons. Material for sequencing was PBMCs or a T cell subset sorted from them (not recorded which). The source of these receptors is a man aged 18-30 years who had mild COVID-19 (a few samples of this study predate the infection). Cell type and time point are not known.

The rearrangement links TRBV15 to TRBJ2-4; tentatively, D is TRBD2 (6 bases). Germline loops: CDR1 LNHNV, CDR2 YYDKDF (reference sequence). Between the trimmed V and J ends, which lost 2 bases and 8 bases, there was a span of 16 bases. This CDR3 has 15 amino acids. CDR3 sequence (DNA): TGTGCCACCAGCAGATTGGGACTTTACGGGGACATTCAGTACTTC. Amino acids: CATSRLGLYGDIQYF.

This clonotype was counted between two and nine times. V gene TRBV7-3 combines with J gene TRBJ1-2; D not certain. The V and J ends lost 2 bases and 4 bases respectively, with 17 bases between them. This CDR3 has 16 residues. Germline V gives CDR1 SGHTA, CDR2 FQGTGA. CDR3 amino acids: CASSLQGTLTGYGYTF. Written as DNA, the CDR3 is TGTGCCAGCAGCTTACAAGGCACCCTGACTGGCTATGGCTACACCTTC.